The sequence of this T cell receptor beta chain was determined in a study of OX40 agonist ivuxolimab in advanced cancers. It was autoimmune disease history or systemic immunosuppression that excluded patients. Using immunoSEQ multiplex PCR, the repertoire was profiled, and TCRdb retains in-frame clones only, with some absent. This sample carries roughly 50,000 clones, about 90% of them seen once, and the ten largest clones take 0.37%. The V end lost 4 bases, the J end lost 0 bases, and 8 bases lay between the germline ends. The CDR3 extends over 14 amino acids. Germline CDR1 and CDR2: SGDLS and YYNGEE.

V is TRBV9 and J is TRBJ1-3; D not certain. The sample was CD4+ or CD8+ T cells sorted from blood, taken in a trial of the OX40 agonist ivuxolimab. The clonotype comes from an adult with an advanced solid tumor such as melanoma, head and neck, liver or kidney cancer. The CDR3 protein is CASSSRISGNTIYF. Here the CDR3 DNA reads TGTGCCAGCAGCTCAAGGATCTCTGGAAACACCATATATTTT.